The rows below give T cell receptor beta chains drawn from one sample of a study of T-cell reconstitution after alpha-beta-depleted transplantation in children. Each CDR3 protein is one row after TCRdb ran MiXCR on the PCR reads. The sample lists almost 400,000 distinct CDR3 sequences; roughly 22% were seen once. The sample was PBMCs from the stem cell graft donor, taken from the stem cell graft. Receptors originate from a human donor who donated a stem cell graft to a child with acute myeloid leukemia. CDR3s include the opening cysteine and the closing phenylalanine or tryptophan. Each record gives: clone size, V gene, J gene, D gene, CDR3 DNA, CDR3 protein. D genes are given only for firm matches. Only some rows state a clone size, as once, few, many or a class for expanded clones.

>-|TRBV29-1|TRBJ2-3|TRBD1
TGCAGCGGGGTACAGGGGGCCCGCACAGATACGCAGTATTTT
CSGVQGARTDTQYF
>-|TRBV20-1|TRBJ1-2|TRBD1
TGCAGTGCTAGCCTTGGACAGGGGGTCCGCGGCTACACCTTC
CSASLGQGVRGYTF
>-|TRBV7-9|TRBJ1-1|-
TGTGCCAGCAGCTCCGGGGGCGTTGAAGCTTTCTTT
CASSSGGVEAFF
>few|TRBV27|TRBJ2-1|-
TGTGCCAGCAGTCCCCAGCGTAACAATGAGCAGTTCTTC
CASSPQRNNEQFF
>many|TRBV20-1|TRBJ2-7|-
TGCAGTGCTAGAGGTCTGGGCGGTCGGGACTACGAGCAGTACTTC
CSARGLGGRDYEQYF
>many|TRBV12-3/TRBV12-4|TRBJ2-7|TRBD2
TGTGCCAGCAGCCGACTAGCGGGTCTAGCCTACGAGCAGTACTTC
CASSRLAGLAYEQYF
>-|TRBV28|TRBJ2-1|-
TGTGCCAGCAGTTCCCCTCGGGGGCAGTACAATGAGCAGTTCTTC
CASSSPRGQYNEQFF
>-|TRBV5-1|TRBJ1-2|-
TGCGCCAGCAGCTTCCGAGACTATGGCTACACCTTC
CASSFRDYGYTF
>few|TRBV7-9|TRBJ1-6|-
TGTGCCAGCAGCCTGGCGACAGGTGTAAAGTCACCCCTCCACTTT
CASSLATGVKSPLHF
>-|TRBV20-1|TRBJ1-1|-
TGCAGTGCTAGAGGGTGGCAGTCGAACACTGAAGCTTTCTTT
CSARGWQSNTEAFF
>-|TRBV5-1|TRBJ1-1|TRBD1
TGCGCCAGCAGCCCGGGACAGGGTGGTAGTTGGACTGAAGCTTTCTTT
CASSPGQGGSWTEAFF
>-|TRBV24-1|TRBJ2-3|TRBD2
TGTGCCACCGTACGTACGGGACTAGCTTTACCAGATACGCAGTATTTT
CATVRTGLALPDTQYF
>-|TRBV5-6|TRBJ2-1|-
TGTGCCAGCAGCTTGGGAGGGTTCCCCTACAATGAGCAGTTCTTC
CASSLGGFPYNEQFF
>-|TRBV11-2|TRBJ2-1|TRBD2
TGTGCCAGCAGCTTAGACCGACTAGCGGGAGAGGGTTCAGGGAATGAGCAGTTCTTC
CASSLDRLAGEGSGNEQFF
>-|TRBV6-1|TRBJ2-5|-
TGTGCCAGCAGCCGGGGCAGGGAAGAGACCCAGTACTTC
CASSRGREETQYF
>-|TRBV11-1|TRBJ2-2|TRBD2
TGTGCCAGCAGCTTTCCTAGCGGAGGCCACCCGAACACCGGGGAGCTGTTTTTT
CASSFPSGGHPNTGELFF
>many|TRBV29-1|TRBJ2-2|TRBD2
TGCAGCGTCCAACTAGCGGAGCTTAACACCGGGGAGCTGTTTTTT
CSVQLAELNTGELFF
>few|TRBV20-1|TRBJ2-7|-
TGCAGTGCTGGACCGCAGGGGGGGAACTACGAGCAGTACTTC
CSAGPQGGNYEQYF
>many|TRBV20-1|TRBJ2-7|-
TGCAGTGCGCAGGGTCTTACCTACGAGCAGTACTTC
CSAQGLTYEQYF
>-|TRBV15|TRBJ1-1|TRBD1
TGTGCCACCAGCAGAGTAAAGACAGGGGCCGGAGCTTTCTTT
CATSRVKTGAGAFF